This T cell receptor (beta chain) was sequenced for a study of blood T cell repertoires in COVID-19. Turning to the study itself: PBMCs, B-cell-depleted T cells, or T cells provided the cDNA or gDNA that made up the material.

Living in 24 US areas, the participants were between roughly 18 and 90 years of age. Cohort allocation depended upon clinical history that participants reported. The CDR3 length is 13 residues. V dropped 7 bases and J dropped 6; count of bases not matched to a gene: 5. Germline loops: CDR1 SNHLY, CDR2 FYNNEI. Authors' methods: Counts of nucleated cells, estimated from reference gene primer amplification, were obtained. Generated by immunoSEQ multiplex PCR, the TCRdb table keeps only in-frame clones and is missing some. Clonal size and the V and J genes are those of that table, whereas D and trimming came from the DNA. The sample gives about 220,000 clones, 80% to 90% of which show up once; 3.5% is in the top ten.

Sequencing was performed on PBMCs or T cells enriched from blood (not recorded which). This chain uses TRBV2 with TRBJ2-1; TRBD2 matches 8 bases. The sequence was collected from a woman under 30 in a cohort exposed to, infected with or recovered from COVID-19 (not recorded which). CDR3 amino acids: CASKREGPNEQFF. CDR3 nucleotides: TGTGCCAGCAAACGGGAGGGCCCCAATGAGCAGTTCTTC. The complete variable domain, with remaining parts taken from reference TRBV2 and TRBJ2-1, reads EPEVTQTPSHQVTQMGQEVILRCVPISNHLYFYWYRQILGQKVEFLVSFYNNEISEKSEIFDDQFSVERPDGSNFTLKIRSTKLEDSAMYFCASKREGPNEQFFGPGTRLTVL.